This TCR beta chain was retrieved from a study of T-cell memory formation after mild COVID-19. After 5'RACE with constant-segment primers, TCR alpha and TCR beta cDNA libraries carrying sample barcodes and UMIs were obtained. TCRdb independently ran MiXCR on the 5' RACE reads; one entry per CDR3 protein. This table has under 300,000 distinct CDR3 sequences, 8% to 9.5% appearing once. Points from the study as a whole: The pre-infection memory compartment contained some responding clones, suggesting cross-reactive memory joined. SARS-CoV-2 specificity was not confirmed for second-wave clones peaking on day 37.

Concerning this clonotype itself: Its specificity is not known.

Trimming shortened V by 5 bases and J by 4 bases, and 8 bases separated the two germline ends. Germline-derived CDR1 and CDR2 are SGHTA and FQGNSA. The CDR3 length is 12 residues. This chain uses TRBV7-2 with TRBJ2-5; D remains ambiguous. The receptor's source is a man aged 18 to 30 who had mild COVID-19 (a few samples of this study predate the infection). Cell type and time point are not known. Sequenced: PBMCs or a T cell subset sorted from them (not recorded which). CDR3 DNA sequence: TGTGCCAGCAGCCCCACCGGAGAGACCCAGTACTTC. It yields the protein CASSPTGETQYF.